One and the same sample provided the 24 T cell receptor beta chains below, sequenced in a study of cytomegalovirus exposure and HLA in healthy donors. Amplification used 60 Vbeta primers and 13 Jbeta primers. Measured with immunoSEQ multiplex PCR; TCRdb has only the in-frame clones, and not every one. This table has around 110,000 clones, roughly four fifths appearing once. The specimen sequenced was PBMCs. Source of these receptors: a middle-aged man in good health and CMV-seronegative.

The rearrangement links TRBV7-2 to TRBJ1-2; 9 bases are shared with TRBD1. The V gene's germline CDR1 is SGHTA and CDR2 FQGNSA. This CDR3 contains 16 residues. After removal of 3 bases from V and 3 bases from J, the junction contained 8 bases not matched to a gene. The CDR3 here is CASSFHRQGDDYGYTF. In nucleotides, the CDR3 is TGTGCCAGCAGCTTCCATAGACAGGGGGATGACTATGGCTACACCTTC.

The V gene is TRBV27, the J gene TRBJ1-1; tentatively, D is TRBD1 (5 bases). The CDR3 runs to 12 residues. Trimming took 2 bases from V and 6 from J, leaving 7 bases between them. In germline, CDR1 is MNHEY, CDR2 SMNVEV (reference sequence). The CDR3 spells CASSLGGAEAFF. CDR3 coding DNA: TGTGCCAGCAGTTTAGGGGGGGCTGAAGCTTTCTTT.

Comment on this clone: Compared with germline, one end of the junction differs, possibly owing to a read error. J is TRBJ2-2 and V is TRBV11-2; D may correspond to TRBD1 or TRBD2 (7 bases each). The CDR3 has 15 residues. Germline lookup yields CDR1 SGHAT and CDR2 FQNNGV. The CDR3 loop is CASSIDRAGAGELFF. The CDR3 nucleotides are TGTGCCAGCAGCATAGACAGGGCGGGGGCCGGGGAGCTGTTTTTT.

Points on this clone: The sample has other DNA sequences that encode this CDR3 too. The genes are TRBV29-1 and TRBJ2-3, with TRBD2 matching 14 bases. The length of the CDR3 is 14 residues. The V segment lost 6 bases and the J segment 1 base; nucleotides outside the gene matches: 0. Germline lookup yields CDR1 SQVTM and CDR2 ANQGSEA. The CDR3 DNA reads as TGCAGCGTGGGACTAGCGGGGGGCACAGATACGCAGTATTTT. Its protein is CSVGLAGGTDTQYF.

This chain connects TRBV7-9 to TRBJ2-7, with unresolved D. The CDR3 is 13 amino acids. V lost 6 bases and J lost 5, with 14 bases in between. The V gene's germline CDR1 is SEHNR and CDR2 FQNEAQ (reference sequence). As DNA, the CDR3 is TGTGCCAGCAGGTCTAACCAGGTCGACGAGCAGTACTTC. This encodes CASRSNQVDEQYF. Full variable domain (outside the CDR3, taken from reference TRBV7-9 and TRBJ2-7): DTGVSQNPRHKITKRGQNVTFRCDPISEHNRLYWYRQTLGQGPEFLTYFQNEAQLEKSRLLSDRFSAERPKGSFSTLEIQRTEQGDSAMYLCASRSNQVDEQYFGPGTRLTVT.

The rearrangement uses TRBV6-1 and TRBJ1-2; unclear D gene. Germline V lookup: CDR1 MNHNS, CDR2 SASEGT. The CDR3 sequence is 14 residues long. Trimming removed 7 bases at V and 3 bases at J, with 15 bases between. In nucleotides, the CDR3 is TGTGCCAGCAAAAACTCTCAGGTCTACTATGGCTACACCTTC. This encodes CASKNSQVYYGYTF.

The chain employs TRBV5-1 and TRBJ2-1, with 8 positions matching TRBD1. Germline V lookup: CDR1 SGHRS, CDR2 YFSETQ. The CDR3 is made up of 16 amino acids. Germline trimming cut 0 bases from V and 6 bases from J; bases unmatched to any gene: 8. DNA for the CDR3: TGCGCCAGCAGCTTGGTTTCTCAGGGGGCAGGCAATGAGCAGTTCTTC. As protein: CASSLVSQGAGNEQFF.

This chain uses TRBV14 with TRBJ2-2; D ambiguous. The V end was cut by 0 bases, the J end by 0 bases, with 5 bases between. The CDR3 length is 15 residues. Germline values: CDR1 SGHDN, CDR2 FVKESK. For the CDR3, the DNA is TGTGCCAGCAGCCAAGACCAGACGAACACCGGGGAGCTGTTTTTT. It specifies CASSQDQTNTGELFF.

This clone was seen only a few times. The DNA of the CDR3 is TGTGCCAGCATATTGAACACTGAAGCTTTCTTT. Translation: CASILNTEAFF. The rearrangement joins TRBV27 to TRBJ1-1; the D is unclear. The CDR3 sequence is 11 residues long. V shed 7 bases and J shed 0 bases, with 3 bases lying between them. Germline values: CDR1 MNHEY, CDR2 SMNVEV (reference sequence).

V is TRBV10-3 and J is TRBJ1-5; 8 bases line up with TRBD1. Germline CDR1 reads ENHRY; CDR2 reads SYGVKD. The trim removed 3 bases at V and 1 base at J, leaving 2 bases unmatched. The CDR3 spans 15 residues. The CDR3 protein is CAISDQGASNQPQHF. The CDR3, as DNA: TGTGCCATCAGTGATCAGGGGGCAAGCAATCAGCCCCAGCATTTT.

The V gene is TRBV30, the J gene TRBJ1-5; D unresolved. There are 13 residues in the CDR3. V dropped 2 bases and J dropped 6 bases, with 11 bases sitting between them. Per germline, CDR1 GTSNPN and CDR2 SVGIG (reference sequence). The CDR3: CAWSRVFGQPQHF. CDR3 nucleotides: TGTGCCTGGAGTAGAGTTTTCGGTCAGCCCCAGCATTTT.

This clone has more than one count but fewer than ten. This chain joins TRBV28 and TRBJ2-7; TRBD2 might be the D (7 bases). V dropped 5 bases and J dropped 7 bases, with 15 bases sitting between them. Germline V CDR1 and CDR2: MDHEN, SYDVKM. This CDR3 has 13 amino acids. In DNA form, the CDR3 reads TGTGCCAGCAGTGGGCGGGGGCCGCCAGAGCAGTACGTC. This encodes CASSGRGPPEQYV.

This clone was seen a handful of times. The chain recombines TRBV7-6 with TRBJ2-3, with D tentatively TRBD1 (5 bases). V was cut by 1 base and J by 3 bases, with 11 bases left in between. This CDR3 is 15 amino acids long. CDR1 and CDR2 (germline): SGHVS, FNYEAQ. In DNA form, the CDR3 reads TGTGCCAGCAGCTTAGGTGGGGCGAGAACAGATACGCAGTATTTT. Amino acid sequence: CASSLGGARTDTQYF.

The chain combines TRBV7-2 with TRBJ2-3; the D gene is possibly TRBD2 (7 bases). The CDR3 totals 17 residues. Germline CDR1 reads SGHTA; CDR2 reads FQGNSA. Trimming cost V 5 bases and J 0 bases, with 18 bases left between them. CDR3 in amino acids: CASSGTLGGGSTDTQYF. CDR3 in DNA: TGTGCCAGCAGCGGGACCCTAGGGGGGGGCAGCACAGATACGCAGTATTTT. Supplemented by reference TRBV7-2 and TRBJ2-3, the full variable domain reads GAGVSQSPSNKVTEKGKDVELRCDPISGHTALYWYRQSLGQGLEFLIYFQGNSAPDKSGLPSDRFSAERTGGSVSTLTIQRTQQEDSAVYLCASSGTLGGGSTDTQYFGPGTRLTVL.

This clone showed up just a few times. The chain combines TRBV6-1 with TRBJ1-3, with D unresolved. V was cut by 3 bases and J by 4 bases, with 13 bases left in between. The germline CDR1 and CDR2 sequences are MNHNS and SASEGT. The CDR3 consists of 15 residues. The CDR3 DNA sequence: TGTGCCAGCAGTGATGAAGTCACGGGAGGAAACACCATATATTTT. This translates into CASSDEVTGGNTIYF.

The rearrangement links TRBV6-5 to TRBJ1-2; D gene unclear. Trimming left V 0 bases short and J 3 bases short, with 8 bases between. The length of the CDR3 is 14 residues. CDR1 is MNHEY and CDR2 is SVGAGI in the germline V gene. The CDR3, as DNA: TGTGCCAGCAGTTACTCTGAGAGGGACTATGGCTACACCTTC. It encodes CASSYSERDYGYTF.

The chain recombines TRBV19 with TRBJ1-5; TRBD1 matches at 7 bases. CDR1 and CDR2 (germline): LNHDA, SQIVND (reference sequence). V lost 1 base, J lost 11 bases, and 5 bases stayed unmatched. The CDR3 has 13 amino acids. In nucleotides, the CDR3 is TGTGCCAGTAGTATAGGACGGGACAGTACCCAGCATTTT. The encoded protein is CASSIGRDSTQHF.

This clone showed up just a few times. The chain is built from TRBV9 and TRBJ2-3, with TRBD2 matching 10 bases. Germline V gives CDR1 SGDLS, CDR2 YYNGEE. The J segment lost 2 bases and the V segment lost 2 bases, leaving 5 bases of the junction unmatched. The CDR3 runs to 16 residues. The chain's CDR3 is CASSVNSGRYTDTQYF. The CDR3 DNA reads TGTGCCAGCAGCGTCAATAGCGGGAGGTACACAGATACGCAGTATTTT. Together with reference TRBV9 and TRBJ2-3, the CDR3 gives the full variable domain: DSGVTQTPKHLITATGQRVTLRCSPRSGDLSVYWYQQSLDQGLQFLIQYYNGEERAKGNILERFSAQQFPDLHSELNLSSLELGDSALYFCASSVNSGRYTDTQYFGPGTRLTVL.

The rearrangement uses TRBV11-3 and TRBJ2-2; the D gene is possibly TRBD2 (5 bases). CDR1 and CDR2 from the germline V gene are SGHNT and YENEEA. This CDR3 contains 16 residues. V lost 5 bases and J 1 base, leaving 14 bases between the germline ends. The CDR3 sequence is CASSPGERVNTGELFF. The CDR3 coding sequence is TGTGCCAGCAGCCCCGGTGAGAGGGTGAACACCGGGGAGCTGTTTTTT.

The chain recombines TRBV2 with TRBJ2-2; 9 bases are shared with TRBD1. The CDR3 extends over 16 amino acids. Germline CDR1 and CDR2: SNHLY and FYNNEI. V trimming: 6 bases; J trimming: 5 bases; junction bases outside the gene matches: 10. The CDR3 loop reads CASSVRGQGVTGELFF. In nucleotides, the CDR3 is TGTGCCAGCAGCGTCCGGGGACAGGGTGTAACCGGGGAGCTGTTTTTT.

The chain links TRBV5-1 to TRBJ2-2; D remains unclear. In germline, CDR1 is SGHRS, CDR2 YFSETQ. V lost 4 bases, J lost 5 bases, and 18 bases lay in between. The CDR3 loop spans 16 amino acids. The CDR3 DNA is TGCGCCAGCAGCCCAAGGCGGCAATCTGAGACCGGGGAGCTGTTTTTT. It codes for CASSPRRQSETGELFF.

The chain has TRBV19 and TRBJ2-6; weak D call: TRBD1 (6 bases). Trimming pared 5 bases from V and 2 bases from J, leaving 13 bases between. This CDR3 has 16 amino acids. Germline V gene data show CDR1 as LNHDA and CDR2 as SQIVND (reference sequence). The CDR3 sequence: CASSAWDNAGANVLTF. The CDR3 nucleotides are TGTGCCAGTAGTGCCTGGGACAACGCTGGGGCCAACGTCCTGACTTTC.

As DNA, the CDR3 is TGCGCCAGCAGCTTGGGTGACAGGGAACGTGGCTACACCTTC. Protein product: CASSLGDRERGYTF. This chain joins TRBV5-1 and TRBJ1-2; 7 nucleotides line up with TRBD1. CDR3 size: 14 residues. The germline CDR1 and CDR2 sequences are SGHRS and YFSETQ. V shed 0 bases, J shed 7 bases, and the junction held 6 bases outside the gene matches.

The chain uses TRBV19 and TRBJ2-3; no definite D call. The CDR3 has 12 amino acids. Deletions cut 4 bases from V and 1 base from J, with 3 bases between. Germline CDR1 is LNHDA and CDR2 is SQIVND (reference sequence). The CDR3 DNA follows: TGTGCCAGTAGTACAGGCACAGATACGCAGTATTTT. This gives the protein CASSTGTDTQYF.